The 4 T cell receptor beta chains reported below all come from one sample, sequenced in a study of T-cell memory formation after mild COVID-19. TCRdb recomputed calls from the 5' RACE reads with MiXCR, one row per CDR3 protein. This sample has about 250,000 distinct CDR3 sequences, with less than 20% found just once. Sequencing was done on a sample of PBMCs or a T cell subset sorted from them (not recorded which). The receptors were sampled from an adult woman who had mild COVID-19 (a few samples of this study predate the infection). Cell type and time point are not known.

The genes are TRBV6-5 and TRBJ2-7; 7 positions match TRBD2. CDR3 length: 15 amino acids. CDR1 and CDR2 from the germline V gene are MNHEY and SVGAGI. The ends lost 4 bases at V and 2 bases at J; junction bases unmatched: 8. CDR3 bases: TGTGCCAGCAGTTTCAACGGGGGGTTCACCTACGAGCAGTACTTC. This translates into CASSFNGGFTYEQYF.

This clonotype occurred a few times. The rearrangement links TRBV6-2 or TRBV6-3 to TRBJ2-5, with TRBD2 matching over 9 bases. The V segment lost 7 bases and the J segment 3 bases; nucleotides outside the gene matches: 3. Looked up from germline, CDR1 is MNHEY and CDR2 is SVGEGT. The CDR3 is made up of 13 amino acids. CDR3 region: CASKASGKETQYF. The CDR3 nucleotides read TGTGCCAGCAAAGCTAGCGGGAAAGAGACCCAGTACTTC.

This clonotype was seen only a few times. The chain is built from TRBV9 and TRBJ1-4, with D tentatively TRBD1 (5 bases). The CDR3 has 16 residues. CDR1 is SGDLS and CDR2 is YYNGEE in the germline V gene. V was clipped by 3 bases and J by 3 bases, with 15 bases between them. The CDR3 spells CASSASRGLANEKLFF. The CDR3 DNA follows: TGTGCCAGCAGCGCCTCCCGGGGGTTGGCTAATGAAAAACTGTTTTTT.

This clonotype was picked up a small number of times. V gene TRBV6-2 or TRBV6-3 combines with J gene TRBJ2-1; no clear D gene. The germline V gene has CDR1 MNHEY and CDR2 SVGEGT. The CDR3 is 15 residues long. The V gene lost 3 bases and the J gene lost 3 bases, with 12 bases spanning the gap. The CDR3 loop is CASSYGSDRYNEQFF. The DNA for the CDR3 is TGTGCCAGCAGTTATGGATCCGACCGCTACAATGAGCAGTTCTTC.